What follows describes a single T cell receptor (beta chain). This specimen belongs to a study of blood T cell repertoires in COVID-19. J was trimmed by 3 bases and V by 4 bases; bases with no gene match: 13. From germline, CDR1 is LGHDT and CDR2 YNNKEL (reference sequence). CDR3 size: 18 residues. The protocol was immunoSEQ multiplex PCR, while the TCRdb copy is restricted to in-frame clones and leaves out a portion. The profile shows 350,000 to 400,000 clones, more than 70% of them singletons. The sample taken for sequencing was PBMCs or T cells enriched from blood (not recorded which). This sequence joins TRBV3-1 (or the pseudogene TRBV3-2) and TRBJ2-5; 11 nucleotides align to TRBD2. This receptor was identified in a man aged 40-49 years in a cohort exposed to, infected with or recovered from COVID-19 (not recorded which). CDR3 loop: CASSLLGLAGGPKETQYF. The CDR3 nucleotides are TGTGCCAGCAGCCTCCTCGGTCTAGCGGGAGGTCCCAAAGAGACCCAGTACTTC.